This passage covers 20 T cell receptor beta chains from one sample sequenced in a study of shared clonotypes between healthy human individuals. The data were produced by immunoSEQ multiplex PCR, yet TCRdb's version contains in-frame clones alone and is incomplete. The data hold some 2,400,000 clones, with 95% observed a single time. The sequenced material came from naive CD4+ T cells sorted from blood. The subset denotes: CD45RA+ positively selected. The receptor set was obtained from a man between 18 and 29 years old in good health.

This chain links TRBV6-1 with TRBJ2-3; no firm D call. The length of the CDR3 is 15 residues. Trimming took off 6 bases at V and 2 bases at J, with 15 bases between the two ends. CDR1 is MNHNS, CDR2 SASEGT, per germline. CDR3 in DNA: TGTGCCAGCAGCCCCGTGGGTCTCCTCACAGATACGCAGTATTTT. Translation: CASSPVGLLTDTQYF.

The gene calls are TRBV7-2 and TRBJ2-5, with D unclear. This CDR3 comprises 14 residues. Trimming pared 3 bases from V and 3 bases from J, leaving 11 bases between. Germline values: CDR1 SGHTA, CDR2 FQGNSA. The CDR3 DNA follows: TGTGCCAGCAGCTTTGATTACAGAGAAGAGACCCAGTACTTC. It encodes CASSFDYREETQYF.

This chain uses TRBV9 with TRBJ2-1; D unclear. In germline, CDR1 is SGDLS, CDR2 YYNGEE. V lost 0 bases and J lost 2, with 9 bases in between. The CDR3 covers 15 residues. Here the CDR3 reads CASSVGAPTYNEQFF. The CDR3 bases are TGTGCCAGCAGCGTAGGAGCACCTACCTACAATGAGCAGTTCTTC.

This chain connects TRBV19 to TRBJ1-2, with 7 bases aligning to TRBD1. CDR3 size: 14 residues. The V segment lost 5 bases and the J segment 3 bases; nucleotides outside the gene matches: 6. The V gene's germline CDR1 is LNHDA and CDR2 SQIVND (reference sequence). This CDR3 is CASSHTGADYGYTF. The CDR3 DNA is TGTGCCAGTAGTCATACAGGGGCGGACTATGGCTACACCTTC.

The chain recombines TRBV7-9 with TRBJ1-5; tentatively, D is TRBD1 (5 bases). Germline loops: CDR1 SEHNR, CDR2 FQNEAQ (reference sequence). This CDR3 has 15 amino acids. Trimming pared 5 bases from V and 3 bases from J, leaving 14 bases between. CDR3 in DNA: TGTGCCAGCAGCCCCCCAGGGCCCTACAATCAGCCCCAGCATTTT. It yields the protein CASSPPGPYNQPQHF.

V gene TRBV5-1 combines with J gene TRBJ2-2; D is undetermined. Between the trimmed V and J ends, which lost 2 bases and 3 bases, there was a span of 14 bases. The CDR3 runs to 16 residues. Per the germline V gene, CDR1 is SGHRS and CDR2 is YFSETQ. The CDR3 here is CASSFIMAGDTGELFF. CDR3 DNA: TGCGCCAGCAGCTTTATAATGGCTGGGGACACCGGGGAGCTGTTTTTT.

The rearrangement joins TRBV6-6 to TRBJ2-7; 9 positions match TRBD1. The CDR3 consists of 16 residues. V trimming: 4 bases; J trimming: 3 bases; junction bases outside the gene matches: 10. Germline V gives CDR1 MNHNY, CDR2 SVGAGI (reference sequence). CDR3 sequence reads: CASSSVQGARDYEQYF. The CDR3 DNA sequence: TGTGCCAGCAGTTCCGTACAGGGGGCGCGGGACTACGAGCAGTACTTC.

This chain links TRBV7-3 with TRBJ2-7, with 9 bases that match TRBD1. The CDR3 totals 17 residues. J lost 2 bases, V lost 0 bases, and 8 bases had no gene match. Germline V CDR1 and CDR2: SGHTA, FQGTGA. The chain's CDR3 is CASSLTGVGDRAYEQYF. The CDR3, as DNA: TGTGCCAGCAGCTTAACGGGAGTAGGGGACAGGGCCTACGAGCAGTACTTC.

This clone was counted only a few times. Other DNA sequences from this sample encode an identical CDR3 as well. This chain connects TRBV20-1 to TRBJ2-7, with TRBD1 matching 7 bases. CDR1 and CDR2 from the germline V gene are DFQATT and SNEGSKA (reference sequence). V dropped 6 bases and J dropped 3; count of bases not matched to a gene: 2. The CDR3 has 11 amino acids. Here the CDR3 DNA reads TGCAGTGCCGGGGACAGCTACGAGCAGTACTTC. This codes for CSAGDSYEQYF.

This clone was seen just once. The CDR3 reads CASSLGETVLGYTF. CDR3 DNA sequence: TGCGCCAGCAGCTTGGGGGAGACAGTCCTAGGCTACACCTTC. The chain combines TRBV5-1 with TRBJ1-2, with a weak D call TRBD1 (5 bases). The CDR3 loop spans 14 amino acids. The germline CDR1 and CDR2 sequences are SGHRS and YFSETQ. V was pared by 0 bases and J by 8 bases, with 14 bases between.

The rearrangement uses TRBV5-4 and TRBJ2-1; D remains unclear. CDR1 and CDR2 (germline): SGHNT, YYREEE (reference sequence). Trimming shortened V by 4 bases and J by 2 bases, and 16 bases separated the two germline ends. The CDR3 is made up of 16 amino acids. The CDR3 sequence is CASSPGRRTPYNEQFF. The CDR3 coding sequence is TGTGCCAGCAGCCCCGGCCGACGTACCCCCTACAATGAGCAGTTCTTC.

In the case of this clone: The sample carries other DNA sequences with the same CDR3. The chain is built from TRBV27 and TRBJ1-1, with a tentative D call TRBD1 (5 bases). This CDR3 has 14 residues. Per germline, CDR1 MNHEY and CDR2 SMNVEV (reference sequence). Trimming shortened V by 3 bases and J by 1 base, and 9 bases separated the two germline ends. The CDR3 coding sequence is TGTGCCAGCAGTTTCGGGACTGCGAACACTGAAGCTTTCTTT. Its translation is CASSFGTANTEAFF.

The genes are TRBV23-1 and TRBJ1-5, with 7 bases that match TRBD1. TRBV23-1 is flagged as an ORF with uncertain function. The CDR3 sequence is 20 residues long. V lost 7 bases, J lost 7 bases, and 28 bases stayed unmatched. The DNA for the CDR3 is TGCGCCAGCACCCAGTATAGGGACAGCACCGGGGTTAGAGCCATCCAGCCCCAGCATTTT. As protein: CASTQYRDSTGVRAIQPQHF.

The chain carries TRBV28 and TRBJ1-2, with 12 bases matching TRBD1. V lost 5 bases to trimming and J lost 7 bases; unmatched junction nucleotides: 8. The CDR3 covers 15 residues. Germline lookup yields CDR1 MDHEN and CDR2 SYDVKM. The chain's CDR3 is CASSPRDRGRVGYTF. In DNA form, the CDR3 reads TGTGCCAGCAGTCCAAGGGACAGGGGGCGTGTTGGCTACACCTTC.

The V gene is TRBV11-2, the J gene TRBJ1-5; possible D gene TRBD1, 5 bases. This CDR3 region has 13 residues. CDR1 SGHAT and CDR2 FQNNGV come from the germline V gene. Trimming took off 4 bases at V and 4 bases at J, with 8 bases between the two ends. For the CDR3, the DNA is TGTGCCAGCAGCTGGGGGACGAATCAGCCCCAGCATTTT. Translation: CASSWGTNQPQHF.

The chain employs TRBV7-9 and TRBJ2-3; D is ambiguous. V lost 6 bases and J 2 bases, leaving 9 bases between the germline ends. CDR3 length: 13 amino acids. Germline CDR1 is SEHNR and CDR2 is FQNEAQ (reference sequence). The CDR3 reads CASRYDATDTQYF. In DNA, the CDR3 is TGTGCCAGCAGGTATGATGCCACAGATACGCAGTATTTT.

The rearrangement uses TRBV4-1 and TRBJ2-7, with 10 bases matching TRBD1. The CDR3 loop spans 15 amino acids. Germline V gives CDR1 MGHRA, CDR2 YSYEKL. V lost 2 bases, J lost 5 bases, and 6 bases stayed unmatched. The CDR3 DNA sequence: TGCGCCAGCAGCCAACCGGGACAGGGGTACCACGAGCAGTACTTC. This sequence encodes CASSQPGQGYHEQYF.

Worth noting for this clone: The identical CDR3 is also encoded by other nucleotide sequences in the sample. The CDR3 sequence is CASSVTSGDTQYF. CDR3 bases: TGTGCCAGCAGCGTAACTAGCGGGGACACGCAGTATTTT. The J gene is TRBJ2-3, the V gene TRBV9; 10 bases map to TRBD2. This CDR3 spans 13 amino acids. Trimming at V came to 1 base and at J to 9 bases, leaving 2 bases not matched to a gene. Germline V gene lookup returns CDR1 SGDLS and CDR2 YYNGEE.

The V and J genes are TRBV7-9 and TRBJ2-5, with unresolved D. The CDR3 contains 13 residues. Germline V gene lookup returns CDR1 SEHNR and CDR2 FQNEAQ (reference sequence). V was cut by 5 bases and J by 4 bases, with 11 bases left in between. CDR3 loop: CASSTRSGETQYF. In nucleotides, the CDR3 is TGTGCCAGCAGCACACGGTCTGGAGAGACCCAGTACTTC.

A note on this clone: This sample also contains other DNA sequences that code for the same CDR3. The chain combines TRBV11-2 with TRBJ1-6; D is possibly TRBD1 (5 bases). Trimming removed 5 bases at V and 7 bases at J, with 12 bases between. This CDR3 comprises 14 residues. Germline V gene data show CDR1 as SGHAT and CDR2 as FQNNGV. CDR3 coding DNA: TGTGCCAGCAGCCCCGGGACGGCCAATTCACCCCTCCACTTT. Amino acids: CASSPGTANSPLHF.